Listed below are T cell receptor beta chains from one sample, sequenced in a study of OX40 agonist ivuxolimab in advanced cancers. The assay was immunoSEQ multiplex PCR, and TCRdb's table has in-frame clones only and misses some. The table records some 66,000 clones, roughly 87% of them present only once. Sequenced here: CD4+ or CD8+ T cells sorted from blood, sampled in a trial of the OX40 agonist ivuxolimab. These receptors were collected from an adult with an advanced solid tumor such as melanoma, head and neck, liver or kidney cancer. Both conserved end residues are part of each CDR3. D genes are given only for firm matches. Not every row has a clone size; where given, it reads once, few, many or a size class.

>TRBJ1-1|-|TRBV5-1|TRBD1
CASSPGPGQGNTEAFF
TGCGCCAGCAGCCCGGGCCCGGGACAGGGCAACACTGAAGCTTTCTTT
>TRBJ2-5|-|TRBV5-4|-
CASSLPQTGAGETQYF
TGTGCCAGCAGCTTGCCCCAGACAGGCGCCGGGGAGACCCAGTACTTC
>TRBJ2-5|-|TRBV7-3|-
CASSLNPSWQETEQETQYF
TGTGCCAGCAGCTTAAATCCCTCCTGGCAGGAGACCGAACAAGAGACCCAGTACTTC
>TRBJ1-5|-|TRBV6-1|-
CASSDWRQLNQPQHF
TGTGCCAGCAGTGACTGGCGGCAGCTAAATCAGCCCCAGCATTTT
>TRBJ1-6|-|TRBV19|-
CATQGPGNSPLHF
TGTGCCACACAGGGTCCTGGGAATTCACCCCTCCACTTT
>TRBJ1-6|once|TRBV5-5|-
CASRDKGNLGSPLHF
TGTGCCAGCAGAGACAAAGGAAACTTAGGGTCACCCCTCCACTTT
>TRBJ1-5|-|TRBV7-9|-
CASSLEGQGNQPQHF
TGTGCCAGCAGCTTAGAGGGGCAGGGTAATCAGCCCCAGCATTTT
>TRBJ1-6|-|TRBV10-2|TRBD1
CASSAPMTGTGYSPLHF
TGCGCCAGCAGCGCACCTATGACCGGGACAGGGTATTCACCCCTCCACTTT
>TRBJ2-4|-|TRBV19|TRBD2
CASTGGTEATKNIQYF
TGTGCCAGTACGGGGGGAACAGAGGCGACCAAAAACATTCAGTACTTC
>TRBJ2-1|-|TRBV9|-
CASSVDGADYNEQFF
TGTGCCAGCAGCGTAGATGGAGCAGATTACAATGAGCAGTTCTTC
>TRBJ1-3|-|TRBV5-3|-
CARSQGTLRGNTIYF
TGTGCCAGAAGCCAGGGGACGCTCCGAGGAAACACCATATATTTT
>TRBJ1-1|-|TRBV6-1|-
CASSGDARGTEAFF
TGTGCCAGCAGTGGAGACGCTAGGGGCACTGAAGCTTTCTTT
>TRBJ2-5|-|TRBV30|-
CAWSGLGGQETQYF
TGTGCCTGGAGTGGTTTGGGGGGCCAAGAGACCCAGTACTTC
>TRBJ2-4|-|TRBV6-1|-
CASSEGGWDIQYF
TGTGCCAGCAGTGAGGGGGGTTGGGACATTCAGTACTTC
>TRBJ2-7|few|TRBV9|TRBD1
CASSVRTGPYEQYF
TGTGCCAGCAGCGTTCGGACAGGACCCTACGAGCAGTACTTC
>TRBJ2-3|-|TRBV11-2|TRBD2
CASRLAGGADTQYF
TGTGCCAGCAGGTTAGCGGGGGGCGCAGATACGCAGTATTTT
>TRBJ1-6|-|TRBV10-3|-
CAISGGWRVDGSPLHF
TGTGCCATCAGTGGGGGTTGGAGGGTGGATGGTTCACCCCTCCACTTT
>TRBJ1-2|-|TRBV6-5|-
CASSYKAVNYGYTF
TGTGCCAGCAGTTACAAGGCAGTTAACTATGGCTACACCTTC
>TRBJ2-3|-|TRBV9|-
CASSGKTGRTDTQYF
TGTGCCAGCAGCGGCAAGACAGGCCGCACAGATACGCAGTATTTT
>TRBJ2-7|-|TRBV5-1|TRBD1
CASSSGTGLYEQYF
TGCGCCAGCAGCTCGGGGACAGGACTCTACGAGCAGTACTTC
>TRBJ2-7|-|TRBV7-8|-
CASSRGLEQYF
TGTGCCAGCAGCCGGGGGCTCGAGCAGTACTTC
>TRBJ1-1|-|TRBV6-4|TRBD1
CASSDLGGATEAFF
TGTGCCAGCAGTGACTTAGGGGGCGCCACTGAAGCTTTCTTT
>TRBJ1-2|-|TRBV6-1|TRBD1
CASQGDGANYGYTF
TGTGCCAGTCAGGGGGACGGAGCTAACTATGGCTACACCTTC
>TRBJ1-1|-|TRBV11-2|-
CASSLKVGGNTEAFF
TGTGCCAGCAGCTTAAAGGTTGGCGGAAACACTGAAGCTTTCTTT
>TRBJ1-2|once|TRBV28|TRBD1
CASSGEQGGYYGYTF
TGTGCCAGCAGTGGGGAACAGGGGGGATACTATGGCTACACCTTC
>TRBJ2-7|-|TRBV6-1|TRBD1
CASSVPRGRAYEQYF
TGTGCCAGCAGTGTCCCCAGGGGGCGGGCCTACGAGCAGTACTTC
>TRBJ2-3|-|TRBV4-2|-
CASSRGGSSGGTDTQYF
TGTGCCAGCAGCCGGGGTGGTAGCAGTGGAGGCACAGATACGCAGTATTTT
>TRBJ2-3|once|TRBV5-1|-
CASSLVGEFLDTQYF
TGCGCCAGCAGCTTGGTTGGGGAGTTTCTAGATACGCAGTATTTT
>TRBJ2-7|-|TRBV27|TRBD2
CASSFSGTSGGYEQYF
TGTGCCAGCAGTTTTTCCGGGACTAGCGGGGGCTACGAGCAGTACTTC
>TRBJ2-4|-|TRBV15|-
CATSPASKNIQYF
TGTGCCACCAGCCCTGCGAGCAAAAACATTCAGTACTTC
>TRBJ1-4|-|TRBV5-8|TRBD1
CASSLRGPSGEKLFF
TGTGCCAGCAGCCTAAGGGGGCCCTCAGGGGAAAAACTGTTTTTT
>TRBJ2-3|-|TRBV5-4|TRBD2
CASSSERGGATDTQYF
TGTGCCAGCAGCTCGGAGCGGGGGGGAGCCACAGATACGCAGTATTTT
>TRBJ2-2|-|TRBV13|TRBD1
CASSLGQHTGELFF
TGTGCCAGCAGCCTGGGACAGCACACCGGGGAGCTGTTTTTT
>TRBJ2-2|-|TRBV7-8|-
CASSFWQGNTGELFF
TGTGCCAGCAGCTTTTGGCAGGGGAACACCGGGGAGCTGTTTTTT
>TRBJ2-2|-|TRBV11-1|-
CASSFRSTNTGELFF
TGTGCCAGCAGCTTTAGGTCCACGAACACCGGGGAGCTGTTTTTT
>TRBJ2-2|-|TRBV7-2|-
CASSFGRRDTGELFF
TGTGCCAGCAGCTTCGGGAGACGAGACACCGGGGAGCTGTTTTTT
>TRBJ2-7|-|TRBV2|-
CASRRDHVEQYF
TGTGCCAGCAGGAGGGACCACGTCGAGCAGTACTTC
>TRBJ2-7|-|TRBV5-6|TRBD1
CASSLTGASEQYF
TGTGCCAGCAGCTTGACAGGGGCTAGCGAGCAGTACTTC
>TRBJ2-1|-|TRBV2|TRBD2
CASSVKRGGGLNEQFF
TGTGCCAGCAGTGTAAAGCGGGGGGGCGGATTGAATGAGCAGTTCTTC
>TRBJ1-6|-|TRBV5-5|-
CASSLEGRGISSPLHF
TGTGCCAGCAGCTTGGAGGGCAGGGGTATTAGTTCACCCCTCCACTTT
>TRBJ2-5|-|TRBV30|TRBD2
CAWTSGQETQYF
TGTGCCTGGACTAGCGGGCAAGAGACCCAGTACTTC
>TRBJ2-1|-|TRBV15|TRBD2
CATLAGGRPEQFF
TGTGCCACCTTAGCGGGGGGGCGCCCTGAGCAGTTCTTC
>TRBJ1-5|-|TRBV27|TRBD1
CASAGAGGPLSNQPQHF
TGTGCCAGCGCCGGGGCAGGGGGACCCCTTAGCAATCAGCCCCAGCATTTT
>TRBJ2-3|-|TRBV5-1|TRBD2
CASSLGLAGGQTDTQYF
TGCGCCAGCAGCTTGGGGCTAGCGGGGGGGCAAACAGATACGCAGTATTTT
>TRBJ1-3|-|TRBV4-1|TRBD1
CASGLGTGVTTIYF
TGCGCCAGCGGCCTAGGGACAGGGGTAACCACCATATATTTT
>TRBJ2-1|-|TRBV9|TRBD2
CASSVGVSGSSYNEQFF
TGTGCCAGCAGCGTAGGGGTAAGCGGGAGCTCCTACAATGAGCAGTTCTTC
>TRBJ1-5|once|TRBV19|-
CASSAPGRLLNQPQHF
TGTGCCAGTAGTGCCCCAGGACGGTTACTCAATCAGCCCCAGCATTTT
>TRBJ1-2|once|TRBV4-1|-
CASSQTPRPNTNYGYTF
TGCGCCAGCAGCCAAACCCCCCGACCGAATACTAACTATGGCTACACCTTC
>TRBJ2-1|-|TRBV5-1|-
CASTPQGISYNEQFF
TGCGCCAGCACCCCTCAGGGGATCTCCTACAATGAGCAGTTCTTC
>TRBJ2-7|-|TRBV5-5|-
CASRGFQGRVYEQYF
TGTGCCAGCAGGGGGTTTCAGGGAAGGGTCTACGAGCAGTACTTC
>TRBJ2-3|-|TRBV11-3|TRBD2
CASAGGRTDTQYF
TGTGCCAGCGCGGGGGGACGGACAGATACGCAGTATTTT
>TRBJ1-2|-|TRBV15|TRBD1
CATSRGQGAGGYTF
TGTGCCACCAGCAGGGGACAGGGGGCGGGAGGCTACACCTTC
>TRBJ1-5|-|TRBV19|TRBD1
CASSTDRDRVQPQHF
TGTGCCAGTAGTACCGACAGGGATAGGGTTCAGCCCCAGCATTTT
>TRBJ1-3|-|TRBV10-3|TRBD1
CAIRMTGQAGNTIYF
TGTGCCATCAGAATGACAGGGCAGGCCGGAAACACCATATATTTT
>TRBJ2-7|once|TRBV6-1|TRBD1
CASSSSQGQAGEQYF
TGTGCCAGCAGTTCTTCTCAGGGACAGGCAGGGGAGCAGTACTTC
>TRBJ2-1|-|TRBV2|TRBD2
CASSKLAGGLDEQFF
TGTGCCAGCAGTAAACTAGCGGGGGGGCTCGATGAGCAGTTCTTC
>TRBJ2-6|-|TRBV5-1|-
CASSSRDSRLFYNVLTF
TGCGCCAGCAGCTCCCGGGACTCCCGGCTGTTCTACAACGTCCTGACTTTC
>TRBJ2-7|-|TRBV23-1|TRBD1
CASNLGGLSYEQYF
TGCGCCAGCAATCTAGGGGGCCTCTCCTACGAGCAGTACTTC
>TRBJ1-4|-|TRBV4-3|-
CASSPQLPTNEKLFF
TGCGCCAGCAGCCCTCAGCTCCCAACTAATGAAAAACTGTTTTTT
>TRBJ1-5|-|TRBV5-1|TRBD1
CASSAGTGVNQPQHF
TGCGCCAGCAGCGCGGGGACAGGGGTCAATCAGCCCCAGCATTTT